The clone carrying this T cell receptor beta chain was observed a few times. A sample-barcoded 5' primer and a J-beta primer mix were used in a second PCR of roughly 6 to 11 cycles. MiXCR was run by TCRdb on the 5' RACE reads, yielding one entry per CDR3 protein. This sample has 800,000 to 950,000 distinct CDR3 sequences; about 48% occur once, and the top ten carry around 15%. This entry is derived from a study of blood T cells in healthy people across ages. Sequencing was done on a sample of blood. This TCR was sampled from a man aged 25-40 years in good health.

This chain's CDR3 is CASSPSSGGNEQFF. As DNA, the CDR3 is TGTGCCAGCTCGCCCTCCAGCGGGGGTAATGAGCAGTTCTTC. The V and J genes are TRBV12-3 or TRBV12-4 and TRBJ2-1; 8 bases line up with TRBD2. This CDR3 comprises 14 residues. Trimming took 8 bases from V and 7 from J; bases not matched to a gene: 10.